This T cell receptor beta chain was obtained from a study of blood T cell repertoires in COVID-19. The CDR3 is 17 amino acids. V gave up 1 base and J gave up 1 base; unmatched junction bases: 4. Germline V CDR1 and CDR2: MNHNS, SASEGT. Some clones are missing from TCRdb's copy, which holds only in-frame ones; the method was immunoSEQ multiplex PCR. The sample has about 350,000 clones; about 88% are singletons. This receptor was taken from a woman aged 25 to 39 who had recovered from COVID-19. Sequenced: PBMCs or T cells enriched from blood (not recorded which). The chain joins TRBV6-1 to TRBJ2-6, with 7 nucleotides matching TRBD2. This CDR3 reads CASSEVGGTSGANVLTF. The CDR3 region has the DNA TGTGCCAGCAGTGAAGTGGGGGGGACTTCTGGGGCCAACGTCCTGACTTTC.